The clone carrying this TCR beta chain was picked up one time. Its matching antigen is unknown. The CDR3 is 15 amino acids. The germline V gene encodes CDR1 MNHEY and CDR2 SMNVEV (reference sequence). V gave up 5 bases and J gave up 9 bases; unmatched junction bases: 7. This entry is derived from a study of cytomegalovirus exposure and HLA in healthy donors. Study-level information: Tens of millions of unique TCR sequences came from HLA-typed donors in an early release. The study, taken as a whole, reports: It was reportedly the case that the classifier diagnosed cytomegalovirus status with high specificity and sensitivity. Among the CMV-associated chains, three were confirmed in vitro as specific for CMV antigens.

PCR was performed using 60 Vbeta and 13 Jbeta primers. Profiling relied on immunoSEQ multiplex PCR, and the TCRdb table lists in-frame clones only, not all of them. The sample has about 130,000 clones; approximately 80% are singletons. This chain joins TRBV27 and TRBJ2-1, with 13 bases matching TRBD2. Specimen: PBMCs. This TCR was sampled from a woman aged 40 to 55 in good health and CMV-seronegative. CDR3 sequence: CASSLTSGGAAEQFF. The CDR3 DNA sequence: TGTGCCAGCAGTCTTACTAGCGGGGGGGCGGCTGAGCAGTTCTTC.